These T cell receptor beta chains were read from a single sample in a study of response to subunit inactivated influenza vaccine. MiXCR, applied by TCRdb to the RT-PCR reads, yields one record per CDR3 protein. The table has about 650,000 distinct CDR3 sequences, around 15% seen once; the top ten hold 6.5% to 8%. Sequenced here: PBMCs from blood, sampled approximately 15 days before vaccination. These receptors were taken from a man aged 50-59 years who received an inactivated influenza vaccine. Each CDR3 is given with its conserved first and last residue. Expanded clones get a size class; other rows say once, few or many, or leave the size out.

clone size,J gene,V gene,CDR3 length,CDR3 protein
NA,TRBJ2-5,TRBV6-5,12,CATRTGGETQYF
NA,TRBJ2-5,TRBV10-3,15,CAIRRRDRDQETQYF
many,TRBJ2-3,TRBV20-1,17,CSARDRGVAGGRGTQYF
NA,TRBJ1-5,TRBV28,15,CASSLSTGGYQPQHF
few,TRBJ2-3,TRBV14,16,CASSSSGRQGTDTQYF
few,TRBJ2-1,TRBV24-1,15,CATSETGLAVNEQFF
NA,TRBJ2-7,TRBV24-1,13,CATSDVGNTGKYF
NA,TRBJ2-3,TRBV10-3,13,CAISSLKTDTQYF
many,TRBJ1-5,TRBV28,13,CASSPGTRQPQHF
NA,TRBJ2-5,TRBV5-1,14,CASSLLGQQETQYF
many,TRBJ1-5,TRBV20-1,17,CSARVSGTVYSNQPQHF
NA,TRBJ2-3,TRBV20-1,14,CSAEDRVVTDTQYF
NA,TRBJ2-1,TRBV14,16,CASSQGGITYHNEQFF
few,TRBJ2-7,TRBV4-1,16,CASSQDESEARGRQYF
many,TRBJ2-2,TRBV24-1,16,CATSDYGVSNTGELFF
few,TRBJ2-7,TRBV5-1,15,CASSPVPGESYEQYF
few,TRBJ1-6,TRBV9,12,CASSVGNSPLHF
NA,TRBJ2-3,TRBV28,16,CASSYVGTGGADTQYF
few,TRBJ1-4,TRBV7-2,13,CASTPPNNEKLFF
NA,TRBJ2-7,TRBV28,16,CASSLPAQGRPNEQYF
few,TRBJ1-4,TRBV7-9,13,CASSNSTGGKLFF
NA,TRBJ2-1,TRBV5-1,15,CASTSSGSSYNEQFF
few,TRBJ2-2,TRBV28,16,CASSLGAGGRSGELFF
NA,TRBJ1-5,TRBV9,15,CASSETGASNQPQHF
few,TRBJ2-3,TRBV29-1,13,CSVEISLTDTQYF
NA,TRBJ1-5,TRBV7-9,16,CASSSGQGGLGQPQHF
NA,TRBJ2-1,TRBV15,13,CATSRSSYNEQFF
NA,TRBJ1-5,TRBV28,15,CASSPHGTGFQPQHF
few,TRBJ2-3,TRBV10-3,13,CAISGLDQDTQYF
NA,TRBJ2-7,TRBV20-1,14,CSAVAGRVEGEQYF
NA,TRBJ2-3,TRBV29-1,12,CSVELRGRPQYF
NA,TRBJ1-2,TRBV10-3,13,CATRQGGTDGYTF
few,TRBJ1-5,TRBV25-1,15,CASRGSGALNQPQHF
NA,TRBJ2-1,TRBV20-1,12,CSASSGVNEQFF
many,TRBJ1-3,TRBV5-1,15,CASSSGADFGNTIYF
few,TRBJ2-2,TRBV7-9,12,CASSRASGELFF
NA,TRBJ2-1,TRBV20-1,12,CSARGTHGEQFF
few,TRBJ2-7,TRBV6-1,14,CASRQTGGPYEQYF
NA,TRBJ2-1,TRBV4-3,13,CASSQRTSSAQFF
NA,TRBJ2-7,TRBV2,11,CASRSGYEQYF
many,TRBJ2-2,TRBV12-3/TRBV12-4,14,CASSFGTRTGELFF
many,TRBJ2-1,TRBV20-1,13,CSARPSTSSEQFF
NA,TRBJ2-1,TRBV27,15,CASSFPGLAGNEQFF
NA,TRBJ2-1,TRBV21-1,15,CASSKGDDTCNEQFF
NA,TRBJ2-7,TRBV7-2,15,CASSRIRDATYEQYF
NA,TRBJ2-5,TRBV7-8,13,CASSPPWTETQYF
few,TRBJ2-7,TRBV15,16,CATSRFPLASSYEQYF
few,TRBJ2-1,TRBV11-1,15,CASSFVTGRYNEQFF
once,TRBJ2-3,TRBV10-1,14,CASSESASWDTQYF
NA,TRBJ1-5,TRBV4-2,16,CASSQGHRSSDQPQHF
NA,TRBJ2-7,TRBV7-8,16,CASSSNRDVASYEQYF
few,TRBJ2-2,TRBV7-3,13,CASKQSGTGELFF
NA,TRBJ2-7,TRBV4-2,14,CASSQGGSGAEQYF